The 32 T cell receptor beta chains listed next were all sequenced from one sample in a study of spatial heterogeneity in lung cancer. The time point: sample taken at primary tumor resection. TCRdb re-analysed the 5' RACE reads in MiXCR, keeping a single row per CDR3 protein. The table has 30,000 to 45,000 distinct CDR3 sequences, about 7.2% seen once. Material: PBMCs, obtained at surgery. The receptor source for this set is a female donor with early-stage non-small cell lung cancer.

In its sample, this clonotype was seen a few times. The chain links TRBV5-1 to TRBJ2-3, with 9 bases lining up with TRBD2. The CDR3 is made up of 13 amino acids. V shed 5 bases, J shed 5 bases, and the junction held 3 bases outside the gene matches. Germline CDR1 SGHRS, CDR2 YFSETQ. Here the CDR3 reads CASSLLAGDTQYF. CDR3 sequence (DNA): TGCGCCAGCAGTCTACTAGCGGGAGATACGCAGTATTTT.

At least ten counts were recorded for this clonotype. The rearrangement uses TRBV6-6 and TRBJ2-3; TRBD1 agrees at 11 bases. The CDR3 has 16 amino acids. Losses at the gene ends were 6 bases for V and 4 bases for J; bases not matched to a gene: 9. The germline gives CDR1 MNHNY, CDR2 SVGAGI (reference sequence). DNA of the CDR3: TGTGCCAGCAGCGATCCCCCGGGACAGGGGGCAGATACGCAGTATTTT. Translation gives CASSDPPGQGADTQYF.

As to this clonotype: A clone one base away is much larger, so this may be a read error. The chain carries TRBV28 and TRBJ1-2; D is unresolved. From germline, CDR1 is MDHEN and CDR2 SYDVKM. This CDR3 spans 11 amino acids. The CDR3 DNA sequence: TGTGCCAGCAGCACACGTTATGGCTACCCCTTC. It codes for CASSTRYGYPF.

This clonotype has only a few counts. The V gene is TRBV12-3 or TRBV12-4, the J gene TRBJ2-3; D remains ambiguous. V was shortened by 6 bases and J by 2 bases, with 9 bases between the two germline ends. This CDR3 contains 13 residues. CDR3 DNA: TGTGCCAGCAGGATGGGATTCACAGATACGCAGTATTTT. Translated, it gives CASRMGFTDTQYF.

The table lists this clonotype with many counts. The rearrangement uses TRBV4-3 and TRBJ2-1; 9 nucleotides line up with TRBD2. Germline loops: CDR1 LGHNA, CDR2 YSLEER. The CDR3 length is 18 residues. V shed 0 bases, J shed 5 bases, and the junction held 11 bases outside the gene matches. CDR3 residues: CASSQDSGGLASDNEQFF. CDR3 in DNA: TGCGCCAGCAGCCAAGATTCTGGCGGACTAGCGAGCGACAATGAGCAGTTCTTC.

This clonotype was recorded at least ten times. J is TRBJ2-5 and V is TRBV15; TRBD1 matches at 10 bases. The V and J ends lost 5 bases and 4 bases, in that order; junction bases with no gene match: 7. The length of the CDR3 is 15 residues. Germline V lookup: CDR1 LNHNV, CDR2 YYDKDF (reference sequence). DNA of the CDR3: TGTGCCACCAGCCGGGACAGGGGTGGTACAGAGACCCAGTACTTC. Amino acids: CATSRDRGGTETQYF. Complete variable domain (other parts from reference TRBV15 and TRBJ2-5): DAMVIQNPRYQVTQFGKPVTLSCSQTLNHNVMYWYQQKSSQAPKLLFHYYDKDFNNEADTPDNFQSRRPNTSFCFLDIRSPGLGDTAMYLCATSRDRGGTETQYFGPGTRLLVL.

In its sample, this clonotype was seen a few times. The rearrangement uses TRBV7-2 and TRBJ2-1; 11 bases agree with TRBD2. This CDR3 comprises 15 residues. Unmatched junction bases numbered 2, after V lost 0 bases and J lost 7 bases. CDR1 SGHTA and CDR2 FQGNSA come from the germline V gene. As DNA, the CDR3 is TGTGCCAGCAGCTTAGCCGGACTAGCGGGTAATGAGCAGTTCTTC. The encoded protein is CASSLAGLAGNEQFF.

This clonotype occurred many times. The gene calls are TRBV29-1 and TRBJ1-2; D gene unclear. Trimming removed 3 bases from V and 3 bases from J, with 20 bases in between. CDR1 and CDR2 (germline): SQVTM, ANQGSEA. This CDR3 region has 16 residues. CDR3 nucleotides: TGCAGCGTTGATTCGGGGATTCCAGAATCTGACTATGGCTACACCTTC. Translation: CSVDSGIPESDYGYTF.

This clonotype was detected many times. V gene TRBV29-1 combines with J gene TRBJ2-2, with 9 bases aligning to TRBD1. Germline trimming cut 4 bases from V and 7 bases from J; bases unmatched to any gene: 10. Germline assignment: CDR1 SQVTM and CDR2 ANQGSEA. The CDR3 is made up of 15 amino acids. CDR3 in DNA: TGCAGCGTTGGGAGGGACAGGGAAGTTGACGGGGAGCTGTTTTTT. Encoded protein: CSVGRDREVDGELFF.

CDR3 nucleotide sequence: TGCAGTGCTAGAGCGGCAGGGGCGCAAAGAACAGATACGCAGTATTTT. Amino acids: CSARAAGAQRTDTQYF. This chain connects TRBV20-1 to TRBJ2-3, with a possible D match to TRBD1 (6 bases). The CDR3 runs 16 residues. V lost 1 base and J 3 bases, leaving 17 bases between the germline ends. Germline assignment: CDR1 DFQATT and CDR2 SNEGSKA (reference sequence).

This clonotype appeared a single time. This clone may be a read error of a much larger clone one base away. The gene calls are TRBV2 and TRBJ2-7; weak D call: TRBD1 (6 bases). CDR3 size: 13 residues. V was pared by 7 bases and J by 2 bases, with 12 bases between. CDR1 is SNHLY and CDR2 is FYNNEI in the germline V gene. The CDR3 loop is CASTRTATYEQYF. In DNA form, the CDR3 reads TGTGCCAGCACCAGGACAGCTACCTACGAGCAGTACTTC. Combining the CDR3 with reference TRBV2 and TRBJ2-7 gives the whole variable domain EPEVTQTPSHQVTQMGQEVILRCVPISNHLYFYWYRQILGQKVEFLVSFYNNEISEKSEIFDDQFSVERPDGSNFTLKIRSTKLEDSAMYFCASTRTATYEQYFGPGTRLTVT.

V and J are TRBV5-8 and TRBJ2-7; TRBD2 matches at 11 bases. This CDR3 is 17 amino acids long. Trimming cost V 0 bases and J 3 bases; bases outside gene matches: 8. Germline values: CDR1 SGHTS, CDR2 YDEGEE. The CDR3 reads CASSLDYGTSGLYEQYF. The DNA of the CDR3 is TGTGCCAGCAGCTTGGATTACGGGACTAGCGGTCTCTACGAGCAGTACTTC.

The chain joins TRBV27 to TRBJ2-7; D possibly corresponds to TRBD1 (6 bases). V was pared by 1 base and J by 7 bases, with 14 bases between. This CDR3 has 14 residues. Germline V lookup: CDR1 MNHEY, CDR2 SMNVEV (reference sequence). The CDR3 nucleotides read TGTGCCAGCAGTTTATGGCAGGGGCCGGGTGAGCAGTACTTC. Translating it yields CASSLWQGPGEQYF.

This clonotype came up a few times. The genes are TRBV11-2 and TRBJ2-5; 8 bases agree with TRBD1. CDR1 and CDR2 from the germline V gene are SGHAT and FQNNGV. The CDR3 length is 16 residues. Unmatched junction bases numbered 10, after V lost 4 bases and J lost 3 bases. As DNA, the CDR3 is TGTGCCAGCAGCTGGACGGCCATGGACAGGGAAGAGACCCAGTACTTC. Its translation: CASSWTAMDREETQYF.

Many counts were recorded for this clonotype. In nucleotides, the CDR3 is TGTGCCAGCAGTGAAGCTTGGCAGGGGTCCTACGAGCAGTACTTC. It translates to CASSEAWQGSYEQYF. The V and J genes are TRBV6-1 and TRBJ2-7, with a possible D match to TRBD1 (6 bases). The germline V and J ends were trimmed by 0 bases and 1 base, with 10 bases remaining between them. CDR1 is MNHNS and CDR2 is SASEGT in the germline V gene. The length of the CDR3 is 15 residues.

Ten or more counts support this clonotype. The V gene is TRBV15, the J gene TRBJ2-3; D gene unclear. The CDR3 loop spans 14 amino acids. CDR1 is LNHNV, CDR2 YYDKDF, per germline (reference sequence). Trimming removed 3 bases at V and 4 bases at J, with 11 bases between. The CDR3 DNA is TGTGCCACCAGCAGCTTGCGCGTCGCAGATACGCAGTATTTT. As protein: CATSSLRVADTQYF.

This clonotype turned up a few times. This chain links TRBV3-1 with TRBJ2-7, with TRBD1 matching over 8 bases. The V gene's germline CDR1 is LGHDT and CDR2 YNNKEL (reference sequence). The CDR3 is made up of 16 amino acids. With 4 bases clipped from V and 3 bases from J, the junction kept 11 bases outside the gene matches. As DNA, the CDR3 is TGTGCCAGCAGCCGAACTCCGGGACAGGTGTACTACGAGCAGTACTTC. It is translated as CASSRTPGQVYYEQYF.

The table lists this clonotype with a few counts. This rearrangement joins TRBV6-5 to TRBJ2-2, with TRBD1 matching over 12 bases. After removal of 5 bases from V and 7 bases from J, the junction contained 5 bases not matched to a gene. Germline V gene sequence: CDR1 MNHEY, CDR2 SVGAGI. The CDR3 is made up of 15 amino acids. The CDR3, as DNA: TGTGCCAGCAGTACTGGGACAGGGGGCTTCGGGGAGCTGTTTTTT. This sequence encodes CASSTGTGGFGELFF.

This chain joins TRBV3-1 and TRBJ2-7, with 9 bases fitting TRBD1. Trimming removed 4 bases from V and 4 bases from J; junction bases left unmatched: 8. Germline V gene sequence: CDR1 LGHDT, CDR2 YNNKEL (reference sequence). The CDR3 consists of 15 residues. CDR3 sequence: CASSPWTGEGYEQYF. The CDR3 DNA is TGTGCCAGCAGCCCCTGGACAGGGGAAGGGTACGAGCAGTACTTC.

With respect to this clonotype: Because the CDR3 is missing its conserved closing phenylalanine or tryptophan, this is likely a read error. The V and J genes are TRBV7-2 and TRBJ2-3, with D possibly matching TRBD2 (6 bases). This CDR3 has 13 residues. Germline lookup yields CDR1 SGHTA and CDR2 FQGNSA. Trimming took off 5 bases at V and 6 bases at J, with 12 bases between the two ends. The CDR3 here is CASSRGYGDTQYL. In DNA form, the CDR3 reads TGTGCCAGCAGCCGGGGGTACGGGGATACGCAGTATCTT.

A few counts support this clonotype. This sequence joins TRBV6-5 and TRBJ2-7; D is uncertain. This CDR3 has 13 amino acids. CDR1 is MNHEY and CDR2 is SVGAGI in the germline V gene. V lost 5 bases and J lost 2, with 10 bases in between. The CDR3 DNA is TGTGCCAGCAGTCCCCGACCCCCCTACGAGCAGTACTTC. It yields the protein CASSPRPPYEQYF.

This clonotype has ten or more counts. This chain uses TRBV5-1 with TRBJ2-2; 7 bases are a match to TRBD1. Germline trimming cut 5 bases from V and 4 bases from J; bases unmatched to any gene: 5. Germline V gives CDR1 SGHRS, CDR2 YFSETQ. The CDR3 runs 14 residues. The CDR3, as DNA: TGCGCCAGCAGGACAGGGTCGACCACCGGGGAGCTGTTTTTT. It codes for CASRTGSTTGELFF.

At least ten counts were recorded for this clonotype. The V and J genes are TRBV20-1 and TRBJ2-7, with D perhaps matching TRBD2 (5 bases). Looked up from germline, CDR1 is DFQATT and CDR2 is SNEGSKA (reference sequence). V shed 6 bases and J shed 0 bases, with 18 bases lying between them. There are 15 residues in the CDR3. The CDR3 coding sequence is TGCAGTGCCTCCCCCCCCCAAGCGGACTCCTACGAGCAGTACTTC. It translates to CSASPPQADSYEQYF.

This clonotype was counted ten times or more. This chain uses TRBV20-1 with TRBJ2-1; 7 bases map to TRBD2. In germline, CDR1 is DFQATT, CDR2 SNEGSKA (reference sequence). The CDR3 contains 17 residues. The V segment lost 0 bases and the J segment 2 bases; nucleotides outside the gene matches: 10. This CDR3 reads CSARDPAGAGTYNEQFF. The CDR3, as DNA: TGCAGTGCTAGAGATCCGGCGGGAGCGGGGACCTACAATGAGCAGTTCTTC.

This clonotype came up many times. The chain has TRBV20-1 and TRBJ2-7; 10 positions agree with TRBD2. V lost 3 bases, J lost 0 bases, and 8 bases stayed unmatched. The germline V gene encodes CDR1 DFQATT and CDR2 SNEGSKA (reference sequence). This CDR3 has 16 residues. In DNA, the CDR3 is TGCAGTGCTAGTAAGGCACTAGCGGGGTTCTCCTACGAGCAGTACTTC. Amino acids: CSASKALAGFSYEQYF.

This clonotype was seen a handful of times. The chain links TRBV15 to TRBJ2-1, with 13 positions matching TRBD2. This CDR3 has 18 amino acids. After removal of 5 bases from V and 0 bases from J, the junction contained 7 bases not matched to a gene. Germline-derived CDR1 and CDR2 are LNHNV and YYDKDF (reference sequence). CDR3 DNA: TGTGCCACCAGCGGACCCGGGACTAGCGGGGTCTCCTACAATGAGCAGTTCTTC. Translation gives CATSGPGTSGVSYNEQFF.

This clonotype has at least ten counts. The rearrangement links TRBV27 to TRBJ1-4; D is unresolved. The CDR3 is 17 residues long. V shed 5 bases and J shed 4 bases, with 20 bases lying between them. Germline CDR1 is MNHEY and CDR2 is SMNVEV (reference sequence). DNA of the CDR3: TGTGCCAGCAGTCCACCACGGCAGACCGGATTTAATGAAAAACTGTTTTTT. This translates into CASSPPRQTGFNEKLFF.

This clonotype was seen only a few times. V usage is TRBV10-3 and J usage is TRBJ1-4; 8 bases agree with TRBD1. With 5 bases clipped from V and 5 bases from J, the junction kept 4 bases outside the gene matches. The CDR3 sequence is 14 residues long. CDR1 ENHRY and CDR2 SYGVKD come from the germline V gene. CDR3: CAISKQGGNEKLFF. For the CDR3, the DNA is TGTGCCATCAGTAAACAGGGGGGGAATGAAAAACTGTTTTTT.

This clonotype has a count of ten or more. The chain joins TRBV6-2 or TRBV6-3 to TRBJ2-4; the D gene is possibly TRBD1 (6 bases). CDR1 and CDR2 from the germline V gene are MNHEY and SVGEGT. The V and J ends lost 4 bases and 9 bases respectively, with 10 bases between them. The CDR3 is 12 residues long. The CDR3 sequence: CASSFLGGIQYF. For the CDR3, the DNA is TGTGCCAGCAGTTTCCTAGGGGGCATTCAGTACTTC.

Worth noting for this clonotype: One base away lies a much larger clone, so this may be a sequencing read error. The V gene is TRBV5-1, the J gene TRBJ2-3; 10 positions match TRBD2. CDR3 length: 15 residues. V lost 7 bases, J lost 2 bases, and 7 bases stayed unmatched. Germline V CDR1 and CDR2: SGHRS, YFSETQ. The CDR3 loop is CASGRTSGVTDTQYF. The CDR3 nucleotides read TGCGCCAGCGGTCGGACTAGCGGAGTCACAGATACGCAGTATTTT.

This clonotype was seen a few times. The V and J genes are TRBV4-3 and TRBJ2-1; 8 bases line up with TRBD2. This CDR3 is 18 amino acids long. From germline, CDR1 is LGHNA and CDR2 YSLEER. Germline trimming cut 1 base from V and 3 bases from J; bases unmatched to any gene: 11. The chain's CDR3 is CASSQVYWREDLYNEQFF. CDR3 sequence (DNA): TGCGCCAGCAGCCAAGTATACTGGCGGGAGGATCTCTACAATGAGCAGTTCTTC.

The CDR3 region has the DNA TGCAGTGCTGTAGTTGTGGGGGACGGGAGCTACGAGCAGTACTTC. This encodes CSAVVVGDGSYEQYF. The chain couples TRBV20-1 to TRBJ2-7; maybe TRBD2 (6 bases). Germline V gene lookup returns CDR1 DFQATT and CDR2 SNEGSKA (reference sequence). The CDR3 runs to 15 residues. V lost 5 bases, J lost 3 bases, and 20 bases lay in between.